This T cell receptor (beta chain) is from a study of PD-L1 blockade in urothelial cancer. Study overall: Blood was tested 3 weeks (second dose) and 6 weeks into treatment.

Clones were read by immunoSEQ multiplex PCR, and TCRdb kept only the in-frame ones, dropping some. The sample comprises about 81,000 clones, around four fifths of which are singletons, and roughly 6.6% rests with the top ten. The CDR3 extends over 16 amino acids. Germline loops: CDR1 SQVTM, CDR2 ANQGSEA. With 4 bases clipped from V and 2 bases from J, the junction kept 7 bases outside the gene matches. Whole-study findings and limits: Enhanced expansion of tumor-associated blood clones at 3 weeks characterized durable-benefit patients.

Stated time point: pretreatment peripheral blood. Concerning this clone: Its matching antigen is unknown.

The chain couples TRBV29-1 to TRBJ2-3; 12 bases are a match to TRBD2. The receptor's source is a man aged 35-49 years with urothelial cancer. The material sequenced was PBMCs, taken around atezolizumab (anti-PD-L1) treatment. The CDR3 bases are TGCAGCGTTGTCTATGCTAGCGGGAGGGCCACAGATACGCAGTATTTT. Translation gives CSVVYASGRATDTQYF.